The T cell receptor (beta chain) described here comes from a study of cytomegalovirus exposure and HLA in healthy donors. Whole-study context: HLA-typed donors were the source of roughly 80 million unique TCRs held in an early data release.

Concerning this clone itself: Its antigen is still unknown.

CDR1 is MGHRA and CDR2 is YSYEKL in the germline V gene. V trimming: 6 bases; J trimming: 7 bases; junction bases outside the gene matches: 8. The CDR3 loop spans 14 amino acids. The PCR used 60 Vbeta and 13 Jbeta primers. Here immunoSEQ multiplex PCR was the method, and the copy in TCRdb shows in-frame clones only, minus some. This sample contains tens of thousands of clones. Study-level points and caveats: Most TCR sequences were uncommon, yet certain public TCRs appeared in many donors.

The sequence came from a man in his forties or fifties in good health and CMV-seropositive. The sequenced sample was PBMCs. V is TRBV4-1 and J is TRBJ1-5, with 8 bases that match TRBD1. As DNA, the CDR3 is TGCGCCAGCAGTCGTGGACAGGGACAGCAGCCCCAGCATTTT. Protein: CASSRGQGQQPQHF.